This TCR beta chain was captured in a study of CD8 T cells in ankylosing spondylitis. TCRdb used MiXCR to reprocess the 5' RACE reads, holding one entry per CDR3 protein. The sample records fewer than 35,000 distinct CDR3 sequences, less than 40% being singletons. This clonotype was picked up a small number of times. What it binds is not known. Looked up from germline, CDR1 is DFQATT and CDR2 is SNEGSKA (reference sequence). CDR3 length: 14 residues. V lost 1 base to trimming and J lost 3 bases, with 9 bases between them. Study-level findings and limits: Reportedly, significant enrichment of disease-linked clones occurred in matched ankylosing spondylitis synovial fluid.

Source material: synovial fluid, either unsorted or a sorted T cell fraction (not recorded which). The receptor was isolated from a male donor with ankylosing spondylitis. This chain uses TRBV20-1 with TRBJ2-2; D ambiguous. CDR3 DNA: TGCAGTGCTAGAGGAGGTGGCGACACCGGGGAGCTGTTTTTT. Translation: CSARGGGDTGELFF.